A single sample is the source of the 27 T cell receptor beta chains below, sequenced in a study of identical twins. Each CDR3 protein is one row after TCRdb ran MiXCR on the 5' RACE reads. The repertoire holds 690,000 or so distinct CDR3 sequences, over 8.5% seen once, with 0.75% to 1% in the top ten. This same sample was also taken into another study, of yellow fever vaccine responses in identical twins.

Source material: PBMCs. Receptors were obtained from a woman in her late teens or twenties in good health.

This clonotype was found once. The V and J genes are TRBV11-3 and TRBJ2-7; D is unresolved. From germline, CDR1 is SGHNT and CDR2 YENEEA. The CDR3 sequence is 13 residues long. Trimming removed 1 base from V and 7 bases from J, with 11 bases in between. The CDR3 DNA sequence: TGTGCCAGCAGCTTAGTCCCGGGTTCGGAGCAGTACTTC. Translating it yields CASSLVPGSEQYF.

This clonotype was seen repeatedly, ten times or more. The chain combines TRBV3-1 with TRBJ2-7, with D unresolved. The CDR3 loop spans 12 amino acids. The germline gives CDR1 LGHDT, CDR2 YNNKEL (reference sequence). The V and J ends lost 2 bases and 6 bases respectively, with 8 bases between them. This CDR3 is CASSQKGPEQYF. The CDR3 region has the DNA TGTGCCAGCAGCCAAAAAGGGCCCGAGCAGTACTTC.

The rearrangement joins TRBV28 to TRBJ1-3, with 7 bases that match TRBD1. V shed 6 bases, J shed 2 bases, and the junction held 13 bases outside the gene matches. Germline CDR1 is MDHEN and CDR2 is SYDVKM. The CDR3 consists of 17 residues. The CDR3 sequence is CASRWGGQSTTGNTIYF. CDR3 DNA: TGTGCCAGCAGGTGGGGGGGACAGTCAACAACTGGAAACACCATATATTTT.

The chain joins TRBV20-1 to TRBJ2-5; 9 bases match TRBD1. The CDR3 runs to 15 residues. The V segment lost 3 bases and the J segment 3 bases; nucleotides outside the gene matches: 8. CDR1 DFQATT and CDR2 SNEGSKA come from the germline V gene (reference sequence). CDR3 sequence reads: CSARRDREREETQYF. The CDR3 coding sequence is TGCAGTGCTAGGCGGGACAGGGAGAGGGAAGAGACCCAGTACTTC.

The chain combines TRBV7-2 with TRBJ2-3; D unclear. Between the trimmed V and J ends, which lost 1 base and 3 bases, there was a span of 11 bases. The germline V gene encodes CDR1 SGHTA and CDR2 FQGNSA. The CDR3 runs to 15 residues. In nucleotides, the CDR3 is TGTGCCAGCAGCTTAGATGGCAGAGAAACAGATACGCAGTATTTT. Protein product: CASSLDGRETDTQYF.

The sample holds one count of this clonotype. J is TRBJ1-1 and V is TRBV7-9; 7 bases agree with TRBD1. J lost 3 bases, V lost 7 bases, and 14 bases had no gene match. Germline V gene sequence: CDR1 SEHNR, CDR2 FQNEAQ (reference sequence). This CDR3 comprises 16 residues. CDR3 nucleotides: TGTGCCAGCACCTTGGTGGTAGGGGGCTGGGACACTGAAGCTTTCTTT. This translates into CASTLVVGGWDTEAFF.

This clonotype was picked up a small number of times. This chain connects TRBV6-1 to TRBJ2-5, with D unresolved. CDR3 length: 13 residues. From germline, CDR1 is MNHNS and CDR2 SASEGT. The V and J ends lost 5 bases and 5 bases respectively, with 12 bases between them. The CDR3 DNA is TGTGCCAGCAGTACGGGTTTTGGGGAGACCCAGTACTTC. This sequence encodes CASSTGFGETQYF.

There are many counts of this clonotype. The CDR3 DNA follows: TGTGCCAGCAGTTTTGAGGCTGGAAACACCATATATTTT. It codes for CASSFEAGNTIYF. The chain recombines TRBV6-6 with TRBJ1-3; no definite D call. V was cut by 4 bases and J by 2 bases, with 6 bases left in between. The CDR3 consists of 13 residues. The germline V gene encodes CDR1 MNHNY and CDR2 SVGAGI (reference sequence).

This clonotype turned up a few times. The V and J genes are TRBV12-3 or TRBV12-4 and TRBJ2-1; TRBD1 or TRBD2 may be the D gene (5 bases each). Trimming cost V 5 bases and J 7 bases, with 21 bases left between them. CDR3 size: 16 residues. The CDR3 is CASSPRTLGPPNEQFF. The CDR3 DNA follows: TGTGCCAGCAGTCCCCGCACACTGGGACCGCCTAATGAGCAGTTCTTC.

The CDR3 coding sequence is TGTGCCAGCAGTGTTTGGGGAGACAGTACCTCTGGGGCCAACGTCCTGACTTTC. Translating it yields CASSVWGDSTSGANVLTF. This chain joins TRBV12-3 or TRBV12-4 and TRBJ2-6; either TRBD1 or TRBD2 may fit D (5 bases each). The length of the CDR3 is 18 residues. V was pared by 5 bases and J by 0 bases, with 17 bases between.

The chain is built from TRBV7-2 and TRBJ2-5; D might be TRBD1 or TRBD2, each matching 5 bases. The germline V gene has CDR1 SGHTA and CDR2 FQGNSA. The CDR3 sequence is 16 residues long. With 3 bases removed from V and 5 bases from J, the gap between germline ends came to 19 bases. The CDR3: CASSFGRVGARETQYF. CDR3 sequence (DNA): TGTGCCAGCAGCTTTGGTCGGGTCGGGGCGCGGGAGACCCAGTACTTC.

This clonotype was counted a few times. V usage is TRBV18 and J usage is TRBJ2-7; 14 nucleotides agree with TRBD2. The J segment lost 3 bases and the V segment lost 0 bases, leaving 1 base of the junction unmatched. The germline gives CDR1 KGHSH, CDR2 LQKENI. The CDR3 sequence is 16 residues long. Here the CDR3 reads CASSPPGTSGSYEQYF. In DNA form, the CDR3 reads TGTGCCAGCTCACCACCGGGGACTAGCGGGAGCTACGAGCAGTACTTC.

This clonotype showed up just a few times. The chain couples TRBV28 to TRBJ1-2; D unclear. The germline gives CDR1 MDHEN, CDR2 SYDVKM. The CDR3 is 14 amino acids. V lost 5 bases, J lost 7 bases, and 17 bases lay in between. CDR3 sequence reads: CASSPPEGGVGYTF. The CDR3 bases are TGTGCCAGCAGTCCTCCGGAAGGCGGAGTTGGCTACACCTTC.

This chain links TRBV4-1 with TRBJ2-6, with unresolved D. The CDR3 is made up of 14 amino acids. Germline V gene data show CDR1 as MGHRA and CDR2 as YSYEKL. V lost 4 bases, J lost 3 bases, and 7 bases lay in between. CDR3 sequence: CASSPSFGANVLTF. Here the CDR3 DNA reads TGCGCCAGCAGCCCATCTTTTGGGGCCAACGTCCTGACTTTC.

The CDR3 reads CASSTRLRTDGENIQYF. The CDR3, as DNA: TGTGCCAGCAGTACTCGCCTCCGGACAGATGGGGAAAACATTCAGTACTTC. The chain links TRBV27 to TRBJ2-4, with a tentative D call TRBD1 (6 bases). This CDR3 has 17 residues. Trimming removed 5 bases from V and 5 bases from J, with 22 bases in between. Germline V lookup: CDR1 MNHEY, CDR2 SMNVEV (reference sequence).

There are a few counts of this clonotype. The chain couples TRBV10-3 to TRBJ2-1, with TRBD1 matching 9 bases. Looked up from germline, CDR1 is ENHRY and CDR2 is SYGVKD. This CDR3 is 16 amino acids long. V lost 10 bases, J lost 5 bases, and 15 bases stayed unmatched. CDR3 DNA: TGTGCCACCACGAAACTTGGGGGACAGGGAGACAATGAGCAGTTCTTC. Amino acid sequence: CATTKLGGQGDNEQFF.

The chain joins TRBV4-2 to TRBJ1-2; D not resolved. This CDR3 is built from 15 residues. Germline-derived CDR1 and CDR2 are LGHNA and YNFKEQ. Trimming shortened V by 4 bases and J by 7 bases, and 19 bases separated the two germline ends. The CDR3 is CASSPPVLNGGGYTF. In DNA, the CDR3 is TGTGCCAGCAGCCCTCCTGTCCTCAACGGCGGTGGCTACACCTTC.

The genes are TRBV4-3 and TRBJ1-6; possibly TRBD1 for D (6 bases). The V gene's germline CDR1 is LGHNA and CDR2 YSLEER. V was clipped by 0 bases and J by 6 bases, with 12 bases between them. The CDR3 loop spans 16 amino acids. The CDR3 DNA is TGCGCCAGCAGCCAAGATCTGACAGGACCTAATTCACCCCTCCACTTT. Translated, it gives CASSQDLTGPNSPLHF.

This clonotype was recorded at least ten times. J is TRBJ2-7 and V is TRBV6-5; D might be TRBD1 (5 bases). V was pared by 0 bases and J by 6 bases, with 12 bases between. Germline assignment: CDR1 MNHEY and CDR2 SVGAGI. The CDR3 totals 14 residues. The CDR3 DNA reads as TGTGCCAGCAGTTACTCACTCGCACAGGCCGAGCAGTACTTC. This translates into CASSYSLAQAEQYF.

V gene TRBV28 combines with J gene TRBJ1-5, with D maybe TRBD1 (6 bases). This CDR3 contains 15 residues. Between the trimmed V and J ends, which lost 6 bases and 4 bases, there was a span of 16 bases. The germline gives CDR1 MDHEN, CDR2 SYDVKM. The CDR3 region is CASSNTGTINQPQHF. The CDR3 nucleotides are TGTGCCAGCAGCAATACAGGGACGATTAATCAGCCCCAGCATTTT.

The chain links TRBV28 to TRBJ2-7; either TRBD1 or TRBD2 may fit D (5 bases each). This CDR3 is built from 18 residues. V lost 6 bases and J 3 bases, leaving 27 bases between the germline ends. Germline CDR1 reads MDHEN; CDR2 reads SYDVKM. DNA for the CDR3: TGTGCCAGCAGCGTAACACCGGGGCGGTTGTTGCTAAACTACGAGCAGTACTTC. It specifies CASSVTPGRLLLNYEQYF.

This clonotype was seen a few times. The genes are TRBV7-8 and TRBJ2-3, with 14 bases that match TRBD2. Germline trimming cut 10 bases from V and 0 bases from J; bases unmatched to any gene: 9. The CDR3 has 17 residues. Germline loops: CDR1 SGHVS, CDR2 FQNEAQ. CDR3 coding DNA: TGTGCCACCTGGGGGACTAGCGGGGGCTCTAGCACAGATACGCAGTATTTT. This codes for CATWGTSGGSSTDTQYF.

The rearrangement links TRBV4-1 to TRBJ2-3; TRBD1 agrees at 9 bases. V dropped 2 bases and J dropped 3; count of bases not matched to a gene: 6. From germline, CDR1 is MGHRA and CDR2 YSYEKL. The CDR3 spans 16 residues. CDR3 in amino acids: CASSQFGQGWTDTQYF. The CDR3 nucleotides read TGCGCCAGCAGCCAATTTGGACAGGGGTGGACAGATACGCAGTATTTT.

This clonotype was detected a few times. One end of the junction varies from germline; a read error may be responsible. V usage is TRBV7-7 and J usage is TRBJ2-2; D is undetermined. The CDR3 has 15 residues. CDR1 SSHAT and CDR2 FNYEAQ come from the germline V gene (reference sequence). CDR3 sequence reads: CASSLGTGNTGELFF. Here the CDR3 DNA reads TGTGCTAGCAGCTTAGGAACGGGGAACACCGGGGAGCTGTTTTTT.

The chain uses TRBV6-5 and TRBJ1-1; D unresolved. This CDR3 is built from 14 residues. The germline V gene has CDR1 MNHEY and CDR2 SVGAGI. V shed 0 bases and J shed 5 bases, with 10 bases lying between them. In nucleotides, the CDR3 is TGTGCCAGCAGTTACTCGAAAGGAGTTACTGAAGCTTTCTTT. This translates into CASSYSKGVTEAFF.

A few counts support this clonotype. The rearrangement joins TRBV29-1 to TRBJ1-5; the D is unclear. The V gene's germline CDR1 is SQVTM and CDR2 ANQGSEA. The CDR3 has 13 residues. V was pared by 1 base and J by 6 bases, with 10 bases between. In DNA, the CDR3 is TGCAGCGTTGAAGGGCAGAACGGTCAGCCCCAGCATTTT. Residues: CSVEGQNGQPQHF.

This clonotype was recorded many times. V is TRBV27 and J is TRBJ1-5, with a tentative D call TRBD1 (6 bases). Trimming removed 7 bases from V and 3 bases from J, with 10 bases in between. Germline V gene sequence: CDR1 MNHEY, CDR2 SMNVEV (reference sequence). The CDR3 length is 13 residues. CDR3 amino acids: CASTAGVNQPQHF. In DNA form, the CDR3 reads TGTGCCAGCACAGCAGGGGTCAATCAGCCCCAGCATTTT.